The 21 T cell receptor beta chains presented below share a single source sample, sequenced in a study of T cell responses to AZD1222 COVID-19 vaccine (dated by TCRdb to the early 2020s). The meaning of the sample's time point label: baseline before first vaccination. Library generation was performed with the immunoSEQ multiplex PCR assay. The table comes from immuneACCESS by way of TCRdb, which keeps in-frame sequences with V and J called. Part of the clones is missing from these tables; in studies checked, under half for an unresolved V gene and the rest for unknown reasons. The sample yields 95,000 to 100,000 clones; just over 90% were counted once. Together, the top ten hold 1% to 1.5% of the sample. The sequencing used peripheral blood, collected on day 0 of AZD1222 vaccination. The receptors come from an adult in good health.

The rearrangement links TRBV5-1 to TRBJ2-1, with 7 positions matching TRBD1. V was pared by 4 bases and J by 5 bases, with 12 bases of the junction left unmatched. Germline lookup yields CDR1 SGHRS and CDR2 YFSETQ. This CDR3 comprises 16 residues. The DNA for the CDR3 is TGCGCCAGCAGCACCGGGGACAGCAGCCGTGACAATGAGCAGTTCTTC. Amino acids: CASSTGDSSRDNEQFF. Together with reference TRBV5-1 and TRBJ2-1, the CDR3 gives the full variable domain: KAGVTQTPRYLIKTRGQQVTLSCSPISGHRSVSWYQQTPGQGLQFLFEYFSETQRNKGNFPGRFSGRQFSNSRSEMNVSTLELGDSALYLCASSTGDSSRDNEQFFGPGTRLTVL.

The V gene is TRBV6-1, the J gene TRBJ1-1, with a possible D match to TRBD1 (6 bases). Between the trimmed V and J ends, which lost 0 bases and 6 bases, there was a span of 8 bases. Per germline, CDR1 MNHNS and CDR2 SASEGT. CDR3 length: 13 residues. The CDR3 protein is CASSEARQAEAFF. For the CDR3, the DNA is TGTGCCAGCAGTGAAGCCCGACAGGCTGAAGCTTTCTTT.

This clone showed up just a few times. The chain carries TRBV3-1 (or the pseudogene TRBV3-2) and TRBJ2-7; 8 nucleotides agree with TRBD1. The V and J ends lost 5 bases and 3 bases, in that order; junction bases with no gene match: 12. CDR1 and CDR2 (germline): LGHDT, YNNKEL (reference sequence). This CDR3 spans 16 amino acids. CDR3 loop: CASSYRTGQGGYEQYF. CDR3 DNA sequence: TGTGCCAGCAGCTACCGGACAGGGCAGGGAGGCTACGAGCAGTACTTC.

The chain couples TRBV29-1 to TRBJ2-1, with D possibly TRBD2 on 6 matching bases. V shed 3 bases and J shed 2 bases, with 14 bases lying between them. Germline V gene sequence: CDR1 SQVTM, CDR2 ANQGSEA. CDR3 length: 15 amino acids. The CDR3 region has the DNA TGCAGCGTTGAGGCACCGGGACTGGCCTACAATGAGCAGTTCTTC. Translated: CSVEAPGLAYNEQFF.

The chain couples TRBV19 to TRBJ1-3; D not certain. In germline, CDR1 is LNHDA, CDR2 SQIVND (reference sequence). This CDR3 has 10 residues. The ends were cut back, 6 bases at V and 4 bases at J, with 1 base in the middle. CDR3 bases: TGTGCCAGTAGCGGAAACACCATATATTTT. Encoded protein: CASSGNTIYF.

V is TRBV27 and J is TRBJ2-7; the D gene is possibly TRBD1 (6 bases). Germline CDR1 reads MNHEY; CDR2 reads SMNVEV (reference sequence). With 1 base removed from V and 3 bases from J, the gap between germline ends came to 10 bases. CDR3 length equals 14 residues. The CDR3 DNA sequence: TGTGCCAGCAGTTTATATAGGGGGAGCTACGAGCAGTACTTC. Translated, it gives CASSLYRGSYEQYF.

The chain carries TRBV7-9 and TRBJ2-5; 8 bases line up with TRBD2. Trimming at V came to 5 bases and at J to 5 bases, leaving 7 bases not matched to a gene. CDR1 SEHNR and CDR2 FQNEAQ come from the germline V gene (reference sequence). The CDR3 extends over 14 amino acids. The CDR3 loop reads CASSPGLAGETQYF. The CDR3 DNA is TGTGCCAGCAGCCCCGGACTAGCTGGGGAGACCCAGTACTTC.

This rearrangement joins TRBV10-1 to TRBJ1-5, with D hard to call. The V and J ends lost 6 bases and 7 bases respectively, with 4 bases between them. Germline values: CDR1 WNHNN, CDR2 SYGVQD (reference sequence). The CDR3 is 10 residues long. The CDR3, as DNA: TGCGCCAGCAGGGGACAGCCCCAGCATTTT. It specifies CASRGQPQHF.

The chain has TRBV16 and TRBJ1-2; D might be TRBD1 (5 bases). Looked up from germline, CDR1 is KGHSY and CDR2 is FQNENV. The germline V and J ends were trimmed by 0 bases and 7 bases, with 18 bases remaining between them. The CDR3 runs 16 residues. CDR3 in amino acids: CASSQSAGLDWGGYTF. In DNA form, the CDR3 reads TGTGCCAGCAGCCAATCGGCAGGGCTGGATTGGGGTGGCTACACCTTC.

The chain joins TRBV27 to TRBJ1-4, with 10 bases lining up with TRBD1. Losses at the gene ends were 3 bases for V and 4 bases for J; bases not matched to a gene: 5. Germline lookup yields CDR1 MNHEY and CDR2 SMNVEV (reference sequence). There are 16 residues in the CDR3. In nucleotides, the CDR3 is TGTGCCAGCAGTTTGACAGGGGGCTACGGTAATGAAAAACTGTTTTTT. Its protein product is CASSLTGGYGNEKLFF.

The CDR3 region is CASSEDRRASYEQYF. The CDR3 nucleotides read TGTGCCAGCAGCGAGGACCGGCGAGCGTCCTACGAGCAGTACTTC. V and J are TRBV5-4 and TRBJ2-7; D unclear. Germline values: CDR1 SGHNT, CDR2 YYREEE (reference sequence). V was clipped by 4 bases and J by 1 base, with 15 bases between them. The CDR3 contains 15 residues. Full variable domain (missing parts from reference TRBV5-4 and TRBJ2-7): ETGVTQSPTHLIKTRGQQVTLRCSSQSGHNTVSWYQQALGQGPQFIFQYYREEENGRGNFPPRFSGLQFPNYSSELNVNALELDDSALYLCASSEDRRASYEQYFGPGTRLTVT.

This chain connects TRBV2 to TRBJ2-1; 13 positions agree with TRBD2. V lost 6 bases and J lost 2; bases outside the gene matches: 1. The CDR3 consists of 15 residues. CDR1 is SNHLY, CDR2 FYNNEI, per germline. CDR3 coding DNA: TGTGCCAGCAGACTAGCGGGGGGGCCCTACAATGAGCAGTTCTTC. It codes for CASRLAGGPYNEQFF.

The chain joins TRBV12-3 or TRBV12-4 to TRBJ1-2; D gene unclear. This CDR3 spans 12 amino acids. V lost 3 bases and J 5 bases, leaving 7 bases between the germline ends. The DNA for the CDR3 is TGTGCCAGCAGTTTCTTAGGGTATGGCTACACCTTC. Protein: CASSFLGYGYTF.

The rearrangement uses TRBV5-1 and TRBJ1-5, with 7 bases aligning to TRBD1. The CDR3 consists of 14 residues. After removal of 2 bases from V and 6 bases from J, the junction contained 5 bases not matched to a gene. The germline V gene encodes CDR1 SGHRS and CDR2 YFSETQ. The CDR3 is CASSFGQEGQPQHF. The CDR3 DNA is TGCGCCAGCAGCTTTGGACAGGAAGGTCAGCCCCAGCATTTT.

V gene TRBV11-2 combines with J gene TRBJ2-2; 13 positions match TRBD2. The V gene's germline CDR1 is SGHAT and CDR2 FQNNGV. The CDR3 is 16 amino acids. Trimming cost V 5 bases and J 4 bases; bases outside gene matches: 4. CDR3: CASSPLAGGPTGELFF. The CDR3 nucleotides read TGTGCCAGCAGCCCACTAGCGGGGGGGCCCACCGGGGAGCTGTTTTTT.

The rearrangement links TRBV4-1 to TRBJ1-4; a possible D gene is TRBD1 (5 bases). The CDR3 has 16 amino acids. CDR1 and CDR2 from the germline V gene are MGHRA and YSYEKL. Trimming pared 1 base from V and 7 bases from J, leaving 16 bases between. CDR3 loop: CASSQVVTAESEKLFF. The CDR3 DNA sequence: TGCGCCAGCAGCCAAGTTGTGACAGCCGAGAGTGAAAAACTGTTTTTT.

The chain uses TRBV7-2 and TRBJ2-7, with a weak D call TRBD2 (5 bases). Trimming took 0 bases from V and 3 from J, leaving 6 bases between them. Germline V gives CDR1 SGHTA, CDR2 FQGNSA. The CDR3 covers 13 residues. This CDR3 is CASSLARDYEQYF. CDR3 DNA: TGTGCCAGCAGCTTAGCGAGGGACTACGAGCAGTACTTC. Together with reference TRBV7-2 and TRBJ2-7, the CDR3 gives the full variable domain: GAGVSQSPSNKVTEKGKDVELRCDPISGHTALYWYRQSLGQGLEFLIYFQGNSAPDKSGLPSDRFSAERTGGSVSTLTIQRTQQEDSAVYLCASSLARDYEQYFGPGTRLTVT.

The chain recombines TRBV11-2 with TRBJ2-7; 7 bases map to TRBD2. Per germline, CDR1 SGHAT and CDR2 FQNNGV. The CDR3 sequence is 16 residues long. With 5 bases clipped from V and 4 bases from J, the junction kept 14 bases outside the gene matches. CDR3 nucleotide sequence: TGTGCCAGCAGCCTATGGGTTGCGGGGGTGGTTTACGAGCAGTACTTC. This encodes CASSLWVAGVVYEQYF.

The chain couples TRBV7-2 to TRBJ2-2; maybe TRBD1 (6 bases). Trimming removed 3 bases at V and 1 base at J, with 6 bases between. CDR3 length: 14 residues. The germline V gene has CDR1 SGHTA and CDR2 FQGNSA. CDR3 bases: TGTGCCAGCAGCTTCAGGGGGAACACCGGGGAGCTGTTTTTT. Protein: CASSFRGNTGELFF.

V gene TRBV28 combines with J gene TRBJ1-2; 9 bases line up with TRBD1. Per the germline V gene, CDR1 is MDHEN and CDR2 is SYDVKM. The CDR3 consists of 15 residues. J was trimmed by 8 bases and V by 6 bases; bases with no gene match: 13. For the CDR3, the DNA is TGTGCCAGCAGCCATCGGGACAGGGCGAGGGGAGGCTACACCTTC. Its protein is CASSHRDRARGGYTF.

The rearrangement links TRBV7-3 to TRBJ1-2; tentatively, D is TRBD1 (6 bases). The CDR3 runs 14 residues. Germline CDR1 SGHTA, CDR2 FQGTGA. V was shortened by 5 bases and J by 7 bases, with 17 bases between the two germline ends. The CDR3 DNA follows: TGTGCCAGCAGCCCAACAGGGTATCTTTCTGGCTACACCTTC. Its translation is CASSPTGYLSGYTF. The full variable domain, rest sourced from reference TRBV7-3 and TRBJ1-2, is GAGVSQTPSNKVTEKGKYVELRCDPISGHTALYWYRQSLGQGPEFLIYFQGTGAADDSGLPNDRFFAVRPEGSVSTLKIQRTERGDSAVYLCASSPTGYLSGYTFGSGTRLTVV.